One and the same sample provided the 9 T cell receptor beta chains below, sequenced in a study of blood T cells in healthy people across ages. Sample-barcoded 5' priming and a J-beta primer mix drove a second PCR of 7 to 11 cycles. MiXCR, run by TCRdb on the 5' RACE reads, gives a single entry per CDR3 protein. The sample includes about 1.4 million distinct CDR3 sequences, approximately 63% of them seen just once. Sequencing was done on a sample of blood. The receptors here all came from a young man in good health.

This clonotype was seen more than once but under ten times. This chain's CDR3 is CASSFLGRRYQETQYF. DNA of the CDR3: TGTGCCAGCAGCTTCTTAGGGAGACGGTACCAAGAGACCCAGTACTTC. The chain joins TRBV27 to TRBJ2-5; perhaps TRBD2 as D (5 bases). V lost 6 bases and J lost 0, with 17 bases in between. Germline V gene data show CDR1 as MNHEY and CDR2 as SMNVEV (reference sequence). The CDR3 sequence is 16 residues long.

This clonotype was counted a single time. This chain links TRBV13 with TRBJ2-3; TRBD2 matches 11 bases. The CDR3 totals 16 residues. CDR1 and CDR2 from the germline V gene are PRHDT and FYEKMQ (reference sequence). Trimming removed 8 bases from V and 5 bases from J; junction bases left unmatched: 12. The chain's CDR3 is CASLFSTSGVGDTQYF. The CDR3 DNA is TGTGCCAGCCTTTTCTCGACTAGCGGGGTTGGAGATACGCAGTATTTT.

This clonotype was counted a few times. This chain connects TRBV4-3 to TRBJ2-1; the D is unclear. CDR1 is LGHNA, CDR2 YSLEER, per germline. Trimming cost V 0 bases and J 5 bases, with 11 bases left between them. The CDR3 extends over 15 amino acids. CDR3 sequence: CASSQDHPADNEQFF. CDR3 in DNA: TGCGCCAGCAGCCAAGATCACCCAGCCGACAATGAGCAGTTCTTC.

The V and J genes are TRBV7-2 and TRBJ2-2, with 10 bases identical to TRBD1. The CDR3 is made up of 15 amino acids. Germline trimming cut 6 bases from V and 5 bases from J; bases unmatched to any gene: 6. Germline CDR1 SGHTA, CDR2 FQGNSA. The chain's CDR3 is CASRQRTGGTGELFF. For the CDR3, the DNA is TGTGCCAGCAGACAAAGGACAGGGGGGACCGGGGAGCTGTTTTTT.

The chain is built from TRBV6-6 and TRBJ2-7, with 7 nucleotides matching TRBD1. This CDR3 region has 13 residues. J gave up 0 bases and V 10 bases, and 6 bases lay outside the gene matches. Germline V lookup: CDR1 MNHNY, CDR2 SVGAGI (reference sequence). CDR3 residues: CATNRGYSYEQYF. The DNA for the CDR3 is TGTGCCACCAACAGGGGCTACTCCTACGAGCAGTACTTC.

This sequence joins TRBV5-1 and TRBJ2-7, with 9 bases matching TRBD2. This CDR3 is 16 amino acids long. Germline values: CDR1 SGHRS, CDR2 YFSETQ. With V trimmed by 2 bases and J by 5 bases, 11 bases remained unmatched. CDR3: CASSFRPAGGFHEQYF. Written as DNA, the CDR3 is TGCGCCAGCAGCTTCCGCCCGGCGGGAGGGTTCCACGAGCAGTACTTC.

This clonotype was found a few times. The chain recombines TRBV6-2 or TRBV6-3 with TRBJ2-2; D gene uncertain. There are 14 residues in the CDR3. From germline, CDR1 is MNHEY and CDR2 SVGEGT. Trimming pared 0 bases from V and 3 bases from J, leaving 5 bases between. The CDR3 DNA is TGTGCCAGCAGTTACTCCCTAGACACCGGGGAGCTGTTTTTT. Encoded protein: CASSYSLDTGELFF.

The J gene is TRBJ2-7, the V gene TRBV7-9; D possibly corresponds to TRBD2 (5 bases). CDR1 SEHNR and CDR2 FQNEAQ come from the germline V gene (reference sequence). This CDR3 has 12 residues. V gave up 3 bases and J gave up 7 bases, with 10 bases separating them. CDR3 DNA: TGTGCCAGCAGCTTTGACCCGGGGGAGCAGTACTTC. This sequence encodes CASSFDPGEQYF.

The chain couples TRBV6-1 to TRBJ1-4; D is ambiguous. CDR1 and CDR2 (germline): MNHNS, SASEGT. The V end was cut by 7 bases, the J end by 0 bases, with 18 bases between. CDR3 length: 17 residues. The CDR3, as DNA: TGTGCCAGCATGCGGTTCGCTTTGTTTGCAACTAATGAAAAACTGTTTTTT. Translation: CASMRFALFATNEKLFF.